This TCR beta chain was sequenced during a study of PD-L1 blockade in urothelial cancer. For the study at large: At 3 weeks (second dose) and 6 weeks after starting treatment, blood was analyzed.

CDR1 and CDR2 (germline): LNHNV, YYDKDF (reference sequence). The CDR3 has 16 residues. V was clipped by 8 bases and J by 2 bases; unmatched bases: 12. Profiling relied on immunoSEQ multiplex PCR, and the TCRdb table lists in-frame clones only, not all of them. The profile shows over 45,000 clones, roughly nine tenths of them singletons. The TCR comes from a man aged 55 to 69 with urothelial cancer. The V and J genes are TRBV15 and TRBJ1-5; 7 positions match TRBD1. The sample consisted of PBMCs, taken around atezolizumab (anti-PD-L1) treatment. The CDR3 DNA follows: TGTGCCACCGGCGCATTCCAGGGGGTTCGCAATCAGCCCCAGCATTTT. Amino acids: CATGAFQGVRNQPQHF.